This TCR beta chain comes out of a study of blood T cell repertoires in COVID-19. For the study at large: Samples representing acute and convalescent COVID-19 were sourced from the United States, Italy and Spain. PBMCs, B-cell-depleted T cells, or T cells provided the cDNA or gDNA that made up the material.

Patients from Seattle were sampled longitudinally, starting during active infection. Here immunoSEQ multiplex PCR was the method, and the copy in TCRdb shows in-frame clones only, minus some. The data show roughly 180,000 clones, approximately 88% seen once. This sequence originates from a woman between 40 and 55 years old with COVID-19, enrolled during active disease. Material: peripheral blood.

CDR3 nucleotide sequence: TGTGCCAGCAGCCATCTTAGGGGGACTAGCAACCCGTTTGGGACCTACAATGAGCAGTTCTTC. Its protein product is CASSHLRGTSNPFGTYNEQFF. The gene calls are TRBV14 and TRBJ2-1; the match to TRBD2 covers 9 bases. The CDR3 totals 21 residues. Per the germline V gene, CDR1 is SGHDN and CDR2 is FVKESK. The V segment lost 3 bases and the J segment 2 bases; nucleotides outside the gene matches: 20.